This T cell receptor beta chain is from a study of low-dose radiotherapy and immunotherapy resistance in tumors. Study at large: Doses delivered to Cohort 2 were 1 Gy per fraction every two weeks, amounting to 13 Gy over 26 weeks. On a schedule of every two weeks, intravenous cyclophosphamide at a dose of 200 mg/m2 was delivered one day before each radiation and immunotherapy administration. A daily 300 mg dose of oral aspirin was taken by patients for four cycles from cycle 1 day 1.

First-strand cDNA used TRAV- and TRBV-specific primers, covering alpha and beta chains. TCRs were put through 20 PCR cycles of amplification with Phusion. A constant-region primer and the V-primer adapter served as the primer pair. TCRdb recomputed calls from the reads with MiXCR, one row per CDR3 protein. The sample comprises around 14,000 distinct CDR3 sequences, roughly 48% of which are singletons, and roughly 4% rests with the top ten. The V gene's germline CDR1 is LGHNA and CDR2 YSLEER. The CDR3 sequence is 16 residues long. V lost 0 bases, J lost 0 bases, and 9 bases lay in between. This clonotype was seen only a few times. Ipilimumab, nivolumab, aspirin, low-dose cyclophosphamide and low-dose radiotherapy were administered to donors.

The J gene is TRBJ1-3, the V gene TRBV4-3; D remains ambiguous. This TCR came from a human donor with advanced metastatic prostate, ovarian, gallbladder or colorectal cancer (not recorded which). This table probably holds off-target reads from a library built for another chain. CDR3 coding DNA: TGCGCCAGCAGCCAAGAAAGAAGTGGCTCTGGAAACACCATATATTTT. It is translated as CASSQERSGSGNTIYF.